The 26 T cell receptor gamma chains presented below share a single source sample, sequenced in a study of γδ T cells in repeated Plasmodium falciparum infection. TCRdb re-called the multiplex PCR reads with CATT. The table lists 28,000 or so gamma-chain clones, almost 1.5% of them singletons, with just under 20% in the top ten. Bulk repertoires came from Vgamma9/Vdelta2+ or Vdelta2-negative gammadelta T cells flow-sorted from PBMC. The sequenced material came from gamma-delta T cells from blood. The receptors come from a pool of human donors (malaria-infected and uninfected, not separated).

This clone showed up just a few times. V is TRGV4 and J is TRGJ1 or TRGJ2. The J gene is not listed in TCRdb, so it was assigned here from a DNA match to germline. CDR3 length equals 16 residues. V was pared by 0 bases and J by 0 bases, with 8 bases of the junction left unmatched. Germline V CDR1 and CDR2: EGSTGY, YDSYTSSV. CDR3 protein: CATWDGPVGNYYKKLF. DNA of the CDR3: TGTGCCACCTGGGATGGGCCTGTGGGGAATTATTATAAGAAACTCTTT.

This clone occurred a few times. The amino acid sequence in TCRdb belongs to a much larger clone and departs from this DNA's translation at residue 9, likely a sequencing read error; the sequence shown is translated from the DNA. The chain employs TRGV4 and TRGJP2. TCRdb lists no J gene, so it was determined here by aligning the DNA to germline. Germline V CDR1 and CDR2: EGSTGY, YDSYTSSV. The CDR3 contains 14 residues. The CDR3 DNA follows: TGTGCCACCTGGGAGTGTAGTAGTGGTTGGATCAAGACGTTT. This gives the protein CATWECSSGWIKTF.

This clone was detected ten times or more. Given a far larger clone just one base away, this is likely a sequencing read error. This specimen includes other DNA sequences encoding the same CDR3. This chain joins TRGV2 and TRGJP2. TCRdb records no J gene; here it was assigned by comparing the DNA to germline. The length of the CDR3 is 17 residues. From germline, CDR1 is EGSNGY and CDR2 YDSYNSKV. The CDR3 loop is CATWDLQTYSSDWIKTF. The CDR3 DNA follows: TGTGCCACCTGGGACCTACAGACGTATAGTAGCGATTGGATCAAGACGTTT.

The table lists this clone with many counts. A read error likely explains this, since a far larger clone differs by one base. This chain links TRGV9 with TRGJP. TCRdb does not report a J gene; here it was assigned by matching the DNA to germline references. This CDR3 region has 15 residues. V lost 3 bases and J lost 11; bases outside the gene matches: 7. Germline loops: CDR1 GITISATS, CDR2 ISYDGTV (reference sequence). The CDR3 coding sequence is TGTGCCTTGTGGGAGCTATTGCTGGGCAAAAAAATCAAGGTATTT. Translating gives CALWELLLGKKIKVF.

Worth noting for this clone: This probably arose from a read error, given a far larger clone one base away. Other DNA sequences within the sample encode an identical CDR3. For the V gene the call is TRGV3; the J gene has no call. CDR3 size: 14 residues. CDR1 VTNTFY and CDR2 YDVSTARD come from the germline V gene (reference sequence). Here the CDR3 reads CATWDRKIYYKKLF. For the CDR3, the DNA is TGTGCCACCTGGGACAGGAAGATTTATTATAAGAAACTTTTT.

This clone was counted many times. TCRdb attributes to this sequence the protein of a much larger clone, which differs from the DNA translation at residue 4; a read error is likely, and the protein displayed is translated from the DNA. The chain combines TRGV9 with TRGJ1 or TRGJ2. Since TCRdb gives no J gene, matching the DNA to germline was used here to assign it. The CDR3 is 15 residues long. Germline loops: CDR1 GITISATS, CDR2 ISYDGTV (reference sequence). In DNA form, the CDR3 reads TGTGCCTTGGGGGAGGCCGCACGGCCTTATTATAAGAAACTCTTT. Protein sequence: CALGEAARPYYKKLF.

This clone has a handful of counts. TCRdb's protein for this DNA is that of a much larger clone and differs from the translation at residue 6, likely a read error; the protein shown is the DNA translation. V usage is TRGV9 and J usage is TRGJP. CDR1 is GITISATS and CDR2 is ISYDGTV in the germline V gene (reference sequence). Unmatched junction bases numbered 7, after V lost 2 bases and J lost 6 bases. The CDR3 runs 17 residues. The CDR3 nucleotides read TGTGCCTTGTGGGAGGCATTAAGAGAGTTGGGCAAAAAAATCAAGGTATTT. Translated, it gives CALWEALRELGKKIKVF.

Ten or more counts support this clone. A read error may produce the germline difference seen at one junction end. The CDR3 reads CATWDVPYYKKLF. DNA of the CDR3: TGTGCCACCTGGGACGTTCCTTATTATAAAAAACTCTTT. The chain employs TRGV2 and TRGJ1 or TRGJ2. The CDR3 is 13 residues long. Looked up from germline, CDR1 is EGSNGY and CDR2 is YDSYNSKV.

Only a few counts were recorded for this clone. The protein TCRdb gives is from a much larger clone and does not agree with this DNA's translation at residue 4, likely a read error; the protein shown here comes from the DNA. The chain uses TRGV9 and TRGJ1 or TRGJ2. As TCRdb names no J gene, one was assigned here on the basis of a DNA match to germline. Trimming removed 8 bases from V and 4 bases from J; junction bases left unmatched: 8. CDR1 is GITISATS and CDR2 is ISYDGTV in the germline V gene (reference sequence). The CDR3 sequence is 12 residues long. The chain's CDR3 is CALLKPYYKKLF. DNA of the CDR3: TGTGCCTTGTTGAAACCGTATTATAAGAAACTCTTT.

This clone was seen only a few times. This likely traces to a read error, being one base from a far larger clone. Other DNA variants within this sample encode the same CDR3. V gene TRGV9 combines with J gene TRGJ1 or TRGJ2. TCRdb records no J gene; here it was assigned by comparing the DNA to germline. CDR1 is GITISATS, CDR2 ISYDGTV, per germline (reference sequence). This CDR3 is 12 amino acids long. The CDR3 nucleotides are TGTGCTTTGTGGGAGGGACATCAGGAGAAACTCTTT. Translation gives CALWEGHQEKLF.

This clone was found many times. The chain uses TRGV5 and TRGJ1 or TRGJ2. As TCRdb names no J gene, one was assigned here on the basis of a DNA match to germline. This CDR3 is built from 15 residues. Germline lookup yields CDR1 VINAFY and CDR2 YDVSNSKD. The V segment lost 0 bases and the J segment 3 bases; nucleotides outside the gene matches: 8. The CDR3 nucleotides are TGTGCCACCTGGGACAGGCCATTGAGTTATTATAAGAAACTCTTT. This sequence encodes CATWDRPLSYYKKLF.

In regard to this clone: A far larger clone is a single base away, which makes a read error likely. Distinct nucleotide sequences in the sample also encode this CDR3. The chain employs TRGV8 and TRGJ1 or TRGJ2. The J gene, absent from TCRdb, was called here by matching the DNA to germline. V shed 1 base and J 7 bases; nucleotides not matched to a gene: 10. Germline CDR1 VENAVY, CDR2 YDSYNSRV. CDR3 size: 14 residues. CDR3 sequence reads: CATWDRASYYKKLF. CDR3 bases: TGTGCCACCTGGGATAGAGCCTCGTACTATAAGAAACTCTTT.

This clone showed up many times. The translation of this DNA and the TCRdb protein of a much larger clone differ at residue 9, probably owing to a read error; the protein shown here is translated from the DNA. The sample contains more than one DNA sequence encoding this CDR3. This chain links TRGV2 with TRGJ1 or TRGJ2. The J gene, not given by TCRdb, was assigned here from a germline match of the nucleotide sequence. CDR3 length: 13 amino acids. Germline-derived CDR1 and CDR2 are EGSNGY and YDSYNSKV. The junction had 8 bases not matched to a gene; V was cut back by 1 base and J by 8 bases. The CDR3 nucleotides are TGTGCCACCTGGGACGGCCAAGGGCATAAGAAACTCTTT. This codes for CATWDGQGHKKLF.

Many counts were recorded for this clone. The protein in TCRdb stems from a much larger clone and differs at residue 13 from this DNA's translation, likely a read error; here the protein is translated from the DNA. The chain employs TRGV9 and TRGJP. In the absence of a J gene in TCRdb, the DNA was matched to germline to assign it here. Germline V gene sequence: CDR1 GITISATS, CDR2 ISYDGTV (reference sequence). CDR3 length: 16 residues. The DNA of the CDR3 is TGTGCCTTGTGGGAGGTCGCTGAGTTGGGCAAAAAAGTCAAGGTATTT. Its protein product is CALWEVAELGKKVKVF.

This clone was seen ten or more times. The protein in TCRdb stems from a much larger clone and differs at residue 10 from this DNA's translation, likely a read error; here the protein is translated from the DNA. The V gene is TRGV9; the J gene was not called. The CDR3 loop spans 12 amino acids. Looked up from germline, CDR1 is GITISATS and CDR2 is ISYDGTV (reference sequence). The CDR3: CALWEPNYKRLF. CDR3 sequence (DNA): TGTGCCTTGTGGGAGCCAAATTATAAGAGACTCTTT.

This clone occurred many times. A read error may be the cause here, since a much bigger clone is one base away. The chain recombines TRGV2 with TRGJ1 or TRGJ2. V shed 0 bases, J shed 11 bases, and the junction held 4 bases outside the gene matches. CDR3 length equals 11 residues. The V gene's germline CDR1 is EGSNGY and CDR2 YDSYNSKV. CDR3 sequence reads: CATWDGLEKLF. CDR3 DNA: TGTGCCACCTGGGACGGGCTGGAGAAACTCTTT.

By sample share, this clone is medium-sized (0.01 to 0.1%). The chain employs TRGV9 and TRGJP. J lost 9 bases, V lost 0 bases, and 8 bases had no gene match. Per germline, CDR1 GITISATS and CDR2 ISYDGTV (reference sequence). The CDR3 contains 17 residues. CDR3: CALWEVKLVLGKKIKVF. The CDR3 DNA reads TGTGCCTTGTGGGAGGTGAAGTTAGTGTTGGGCAAAAAAATCAAGGTATTT.

There are many counts of this clone. With a far larger clone one base away, a read error is the likely cause. Other DNA sequences in the sample encode the same CDR3. This sequence joins TRGV3 and TRGJ1 or TRGJ2. Germline V gives CDR1 VTNTFY, CDR2 YDVSTARD (reference sequence). CDR3 length equals 14 residues. This CDR3 is CATWDSPGGYKKLF. The CDR3 nucleotides read TGTGCCACTTGGGACAGTCCGGGGGGTTATAAGAAACTCTTT.

In the case of this clone: The TCRdb record carries a much larger clone's protein, which differs from this DNA's translation at residue 4; a read error is the likely cause, and the protein listed here is the DNA translation. The same CDR3 arises from other DNA sequences in this sample as well. This chain links TRGV8 with TRGJ1 or TRGJ2. The J gene is absent in TCRdb and was assigned here via DNA matching to germline. The CDR3 spans 13 residues. Germline assignment: CDR1 VENAVY and CDR2 YDSYNSRV. The DNA for the CDR3 is TGTGCCACCCGGGATACCCCTAGTTATAAGAAACTCTTT. It encodes CATRDTPSYKKLF.

As regards this clone: A far larger clone is one nucleotide away, so this likely arose from a read error. Within the sample, other DNA sequences also encode this same CDR3. V is TRGV9 and J is TRGJP1. TCRdb offers no J gene call, so here the DNA was matched to germline to obtain one. The CDR3 contains 14 residues. CDR1 GITISATS and CDR2 ISYDGTV come from the germline V gene (reference sequence). CDR3 nucleotide sequence: TGTGCCCTGTGGGAGGATACCACTGGTTGGTTCAAGATATTT. Amino acid sequence: CALWEDTTGWFKIF.

Comments on this clone: One base separates it from a far larger clone, so it is likely a read error. This CDR3 is also generated by other DNA sequences in the sample. This rearrangement joins TRGV9 to TRGJP. Here the J gene came from matching the DNA to germline, since TCRdb omits it. From germline, CDR1 is GITISATS and CDR2 ISYDGTV (reference sequence). The CDR3 loop spans 20 amino acids. CDR3 region: CALWEVRPLGRELGKKIKVF. CDR3 nucleotides: TGTGCCCTGTGGGAGGTGCGACCCCTTGGGCGAGAGTTGGGCAAAAAAATCAAGGTATTT.

This clone was picked up many times. TCRdb records a much larger clone's protein for this DNA, with a difference at residue 3 that likely arises from a read error; the protein given is the translation of the DNA. The chain recombines TRGV9 with TRGJP. TCRdb lists no J gene, so it was determined here by aligning the DNA to germline. The CDR3 is 15 amino acids. Germline V gene data show CDR1 as GITISATS and CDR2 as ISYDGTV (reference sequence). CDR3: CASWVEELGKKIKVF. The CDR3 nucleotides are TGTGCCTCGTGGGTCGAAGAGTTGGGCAAAAAAATCAAGGTATTT.

This clone was seen a handful of times. The chain combines TRGV3 with TRGJ1 or TRGJ2. No J gene was available from TCRdb, and it was assigned here by a germline match of the DNA. Germline V lookup: CDR1 VTNTFY, CDR2 YDVSTARD (reference sequence). V gave up 6 bases and J gave up 2 bases; unmatched junction bases: 16. The length of the CDR3 is 16 residues. DNA for the CDR3: TGTGCCACCTGGACAGGCCCTCTTCAGGATTATTATAAGAAACTCTTT. Its translation: CATWTGPLQDYYKKLF.

This clone was recorded many times. V is TRGV8 and J is TRGJ1 or TRGJ2. TCRdb lists no J gene, so it was determined here by aligning the DNA to germline. V was pared by 5 bases and J by 6 bases, with 7 bases of the junction left unmatched. This CDR3 comprises 12 residues. The germline V gene has CDR1 VENAVY and CDR2 YDSYNSRV. CDR3 sequence: CATWACCYKKLF. CDR3 in DNA: TGTGCCACCTGGGCCTGTTGTTATAAGAAACTCTTT.

In its sample, this clone was seen a few times. A far larger clone is a single base away, which makes a read error likely. This sample also contains other DNA sequences that code for the same CDR3. The chain uses TRGV3 and TRGJ1 or TRGJ2. No J gene was available from TCRdb, and it was assigned here by a germline match of the DNA. CDR1 and CDR2 from the germline V gene are VTNTFY and YDVSTARD (reference sequence). The CDR3 runs 18 residues. V gave up 0 bases and J gave up 3 bases; unmatched junction bases: 17. The CDR3 here is CATWDRRIARTLYYKKLF. Here the CDR3 DNA reads TGTGCCACCTGGGACAGGCGGATAGCCAGGACCCTTTATTATAAGAAACTCTTT.

Turning to this clone: TCRdb records a much larger clone's protein for this DNA, with a difference at residue 4 that likely arises from a read error; the protein given is the translation of the DNA. V usage is TRGV9 and J usage is TRGJ1 or TRGJ2. As TCRdb names no J gene, one was assigned here on the basis of a DNA match to germline. From germline, CDR1 is GITISATS and CDR2 ISYDGTV (reference sequence). This CDR3 is 13 amino acids long. DNA for the CDR3: TGTGCCTTGCGGGAGCCTTTGTGGTATAAGAAACTCTTT. Protein product: CALREPLWYKKLF.